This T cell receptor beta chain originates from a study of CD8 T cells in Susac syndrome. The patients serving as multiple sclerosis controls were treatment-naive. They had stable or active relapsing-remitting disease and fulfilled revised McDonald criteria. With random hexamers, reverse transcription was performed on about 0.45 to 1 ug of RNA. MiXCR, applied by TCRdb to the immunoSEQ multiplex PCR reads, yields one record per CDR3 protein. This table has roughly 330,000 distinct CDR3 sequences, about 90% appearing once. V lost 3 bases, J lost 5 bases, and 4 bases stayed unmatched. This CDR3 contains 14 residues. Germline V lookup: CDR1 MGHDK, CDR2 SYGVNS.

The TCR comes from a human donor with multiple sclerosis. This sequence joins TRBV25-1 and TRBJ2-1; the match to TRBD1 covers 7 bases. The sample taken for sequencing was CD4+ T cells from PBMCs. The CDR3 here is CASSDWDRNNEQFF. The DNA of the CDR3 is TGTGCCAGCAGTGACTGGGACAGAAACAATGAGCAGTTCTTC.